This TCR beta chain was recovered during a study of OX40 agonist ivuxolimab in advanced cancers. CDR1 LGHNA and CDR2 YNFKEQ come from the germline V gene. This CDR3 comprises 15 residues. After removal of 5 bases from V and 6 bases from J, the junction contained 12 bases not matched to a gene. Method: immunoSEQ multiplex PCR; TCRdb's copy keeps in-frame clones and lacks some. The sample lists some 50,000 clones, roughly 86% occurring once. The sequence came from an adult with an advanced solid tumor such as melanoma, head and neck, liver or kidney cancer. The sample in question was CD4+ or CD8+ T cells sorted from blood, obtained in a trial of the OX40 agonist ivuxolimab. This chain joins TRBV4-2 and TRBJ2-7; TRBD1 matches at 8 bases. The CDR3 loop is CASSESGTGDSEQYF. CDR3 coding DNA: TGTGCCAGCAGCGAATCCGGGACAGGTGACTCCGAGCAGTACTTC.